The clone carrying this T cell receptor (beta chain) is medium-sized within its sample. The antigen is undetermined. The CDR3 runs to 15 residues. J was trimmed by 4 bases and V by 2 bases; bases with no gene match: 6. The germline V gene encodes CDR1 MNHNS and CDR2 SASEGT. This record belongs to a study of vaccination and CD4 T cells after COVID-19. Overall study: Investigators drew the post-COVID samples a median around 100 days after diagnosis, with a range of 35 to 161. Investigators took post-vaccine samples a median about 65 days after dose two, within a range of 14 to 241. Study-wide results and limits: In median terms, SARS-CoV-2-reactive clonotypes went from about 20 to 38, a nonsignificant rise.

MiXCR, applied by TCRdb to the PCR reads, yields one record per CDR3 protein. The table records 25,000 to 35,000 distinct CDR3 sequences, almost 50% of them present only once. Documented time point: late sampling 161 to 241 days after vaccination in a few convalescent patients. The sequence was obtained from a human donor who had recovered from COVID-19. J is TRBJ2-3 and V is TRBV6-1; TRBD2 matches 7 bases. The sample consisted of CD4+ T cells from blood, taken about 7 months after SARS-CoV-2 vaccination. CDR3 nucleotides: TGTGCCAGCAGTGAATTGAGGGGAGGGCCAGATACGCAGTATTTT. Residues: CASSELRGGPDTQYF.